Shown below are 28 T cell receptor beta chains from a single sample sequenced in a study of shared clonotypes between healthy human individuals. Repertoires were generated with immunoSEQ multiplex PCR, while TCRdb's copy carries only in-frame clones and drops some. This table has roughly 2 million clones, over 85% appearing once. Sequencing input: naive CD4+ T cells sorted from blood. Documented subset: CD45RA+ positively selected. The receptors come from a man aged 18 to 35 in good health.

The DNA of the CDR3 is TGTGCCAGCAGTGCCGAACAGGGGGCGTTTAAAGCTTTCTTT. Protein sequence: CASSAEQGAFKAFF. The chain employs TRBV25-1 and TRBJ1-1, with TRBD1 matching 9 bases. This CDR3 has 14 residues. V trimming: 4 bases; J trimming: 9 bases; junction bases outside the gene matches: 9. CDR1 MGHDK and CDR2 SYGVNS come from the germline V gene.

As concerns this clone: The same CDR3 arises from other DNA sequences in this sample as well. The V gene is TRBV25-1, the J gene TRBJ2-7; 14 bases are shared with TRBD2. The CDR3 length is 15 residues. Germline V gene sequence: CDR1 MGHDK, CDR2 SYGVNS. The J segment lost 4 bases and the V segment lost 6 bases, leaving 5 bases of the junction unmatched. The CDR3 is CASSGGTSGSYEQYF. The DNA of the CDR3 is TGTGCCAGCAGCGGGGGGACTAGCGGGAGTTACGAGCAGTACTTC.

Concerning this clone: Other nucleotide sequences from this sample produce the same CDR3. V gene TRBV5-1 combines with J gene TRBJ2-1; TRBD1 agrees at 10 bases. This CDR3 is built from 15 residues. Unmatched junction bases numbered 3, after V lost 1 base and J lost 5 bases. Germline-derived CDR1 and CDR2 are SGHRS and YFSETQ. This CDR3 is CASSLRTGGNNEQFF. Here the CDR3 DNA reads TGCGCCAGCAGCTTGAGGACAGGGGGAAACAATGAGCAGTTCTTC.

V gene TRBV5-5 combines with J gene TRBJ2-7, with 12 bases lining up with TRBD1. V was pared by 4 bases and J by 3 bases, with 11 bases of the junction left unmatched. Germline CDR1 reads SGHKS; CDR2 reads YYEKEE (reference sequence). This CDR3 comprises 17 residues. The CDR3 spells CASSPGGTGGFRYEQYF. CDR3 coding DNA: TGTGCCAGCAGCCCAGGAGGGACAGGGGGCTTTCGCTACGAGCAGTACTTC.

The J gene is TRBJ1-4, the V gene TRBV6-5; D uncertain. V was pared by 6 bases and J by 7 bases, with 15 bases between. Germline CDR1 reads MNHEY; CDR2 reads SVGAGI. The CDR3 has 14 residues. The CDR3 DNA follows: TGTGCCAGCAGACTTAGAATGCTAAGTGAAAAACTGTTTTTT. Translating it yields CASRLRMLSEKLFF.

V usage is TRBV30 and J usage is TRBJ2-7; D perhaps matches TRBD2 (6 bases). This CDR3 spans 12 amino acids. CDR1 GTSNPN and CDR2 SVGIG come from the germline V gene (reference sequence). The CDR3 DNA reads as TGTGCTGGGGCCCCGGGGGCCTACGAGCAGTACTTC. Translated, it gives CAGAPGAYEQYF.

The J gene is TRBJ2-5, the V gene TRBV5-1; TRBD2 agrees at 8 bases. Germline CDR1 is SGHRS and CDR2 is YFSETQ. CDR3 length: 16 amino acids. V lost 4 bases to trimming and J lost 5 bases; unmatched junction nucleotides: 13. CDR3 in amino acids: CASSPAKTSGGETQYF. DNA of the CDR3: TGCGCCAGCAGCCCAGCCAAAACTAGCGGAGGGGAGACCCAGTACTTC. The variable domain in full, with the rest retrieved from reference TRBV5-1 and TRBJ2-5, is KAGVTQTPRYLIKTRGQQVTLSCSPISGHRSVSWYQQTPGQGLQFLFEYFSETQRNKGNFPGRFSGRQFSNSRSEMNVSTLELGDSALYLCASSPAKTSGGETQYFGPGTRLLVL.

V usage is TRBV5-1 and J usage is TRBJ2-1; D is undetermined. Deletions cut 0 bases from V and 3 bases from J, with 10 bases between. Germline CDR1 is SGHRS and CDR2 is YFSETQ. This CDR3 is 15 amino acids long. The CDR3 region has the DNA TGCGCCAGCAGCTTGGCGCCTCAGCGCTACAATGAGCAGTTCTTC. Its protein product is CASSLAPQRYNEQFF.

The chain has TRBV28 and TRBJ1-1; no clear D. The length of the CDR3 is 17 residues. V lost 5 bases and J lost 3, with 22 bases in between. From germline, CDR1 is MDHEN and CDR2 SYDVKM. CDR3 sequence reads: CASSRYSSIRLDTEAFF. CDR3 sequence (DNA): TGTGCCAGCAGTCGTTATTCTTCCATTCGGCTAGACACTGAAGCTTTCTTT. The whole variable domain, remainder taken from reference TRBV28 and TRBJ1-1, is DVKVTQSSRYLVKRTGEKVFLECVQDMDHENMFWYRQDPGLGLRLIYFSYDVKMKEKGDIPEGYSVSREKKERFSLILESASTNQTSMYLCASSRYSSIRLDTEAFFGQGTRLTVV.

The CDR3, as DNA: TGTGCCTGGAGTGATTCATCCCCAGGGCAATTTTCACCCCTCCACTTT. It translates to CAWSDSSPGQFSPLHF. The gene calls are TRBV30 and TRBJ1-6; possible D gene TRBD1, 5 bases. Trimming cost V 1 base and J 9 bases, with 19 bases left between them. The germline V gene encodes CDR1 GTSNPN and CDR2 SVGIG (reference sequence). This CDR3 comprises 16 residues.

The chain carries TRBV10-1 and TRBJ2-1, with 9 bases fitting TRBD2. Germline CDR1 reads WNHNN; CDR2 reads SYGVQD (reference sequence). The CDR3 has 13 residues. The V and J ends lost 2 bases and 11 bases, in that order; junction bases with no gene match: 4. This CDR3 reads CASSEVAGEKQFF. The CDR3, as DNA: TGCGCCAGCAGTGAGGTAGCGGGAGAAAAGCAGTTCTTC.

As concerns this clone: Other nucleotide sequences from this sample produce the same CDR3. The rearrangement uses TRBV7-9 and TRBJ1-5; 8 bases match TRBD1. The germline CDR1 and CDR2 sequences are SEHNR and FQNEAQ (reference sequence). The CDR3 loop spans 15 amino acids. After removal of 4 bases from V and 1 base from J, the junction contained 3 bases not matched to a gene. As DNA, the CDR3 is TGTGCCAGCAGCTCCGGGACAGGCAGCAATCAGCCCCAGCATTTT. Amino acid sequence: CASSSGTGSNQPQHF.

In its sample, this clone was seen once. This CDR3 reads CASSASGLSYYGYTF. The CDR3 DNA sequence: TGCGCCAGCAGCGCCTCAGGGTTGTCGTACTATGGCTACACCTTC. V gene TRBV5-1 combines with J gene TRBJ1-2; possible D gene TRBD1, 5 bases. Germline V lookup: CDR1 SGHRS, CDR2 YFSETQ. The V end lost 4 bases, the J end lost 3 bases, and 16 bases lay between the germline ends. The CDR3 is made up of 15 amino acids.

V is TRBV27 and J is TRBJ1-4, with 7 bases matching TRBD1. The CDR3 has 22 residues. The J segment lost 8 bases and the V segment lost 5 bases, leaving 32 bases of the junction unmatched. Per the germline V gene, CDR1 is MNHEY and CDR2 is SMNVEV (reference sequence). The CDR3 loop reads CASSLPGSGTVGPTGSDEKLFF. As DNA, the CDR3 is TGTGCCAGCAGTCTTCCGGGATCCGGGACAGTTGGGCCAACGGGGTCCGACGAAAAACTGTTTTTT. Full variable domain (outside the CDR3, taken from reference TRBV27 and TRBJ1-4): EAQVTQNPRYLITVTGKKLTVTCSQNMNHEYMSWYRQDPGLGLRQIYYSMNVEVTDKGDVPEGYKVSRKEKRNFPLILESPSPNQTSLYFCASSLPGSGTVGPTGSDEKLFFGSGTQLSVL.

This clone was detected only a few times. The rearrangement joins TRBV7-2 to TRBJ2-7; TRBD1 matches at 7 bases. Per the germline V gene, CDR1 is SGHTA and CDR2 is FQGNSA. The CDR3 is 14 residues long. With 5 bases clipped from V and 1 base from J, the junction kept 5 bases outside the gene matches. CDR3 sequence reads: CASSRRDSSYEQYF. The CDR3 DNA follows: TGTGCCAGCAGCCGCCGGGACAGTTCCTACGAGCAGTACTTC.

The chain employs TRBV5-4 and TRBJ2-1, with D possibly matching TRBD1 (6 bases). Trimming cost V 3 bases and J 0 bases, with 7 bases left between them. The CDR3 covers 14 residues. The germline V gene has CDR1 SGHNT and CDR2 YYREEE (reference sequence). The CDR3 DNA is TGTGCCAGCAGCTCGGACAGCTCCTACAATGAGCAGTTCTTC. It is translated as CASSSDSSYNEQFF. The full variable domain, with the rest looked up from reference TRBV5-4 and TRBJ2-1, is ETGVTQSPTHLIKTRGQQVTLRCSSQSGHNTVSWYQQALGQGPQFIFQYYREEENGRGNFPPRFSGLQFPNYSSELNVNALELDDSALYLCASSSDSSYNEQFFGPGTRLTVL.

J is TRBJ2-7 and V is TRBV9, with TRBD1 matching 10 bases. The CDR3 is 14 amino acids. The trim removed 4 bases at V and 7 bases at J, leaving 8 bases unmatched. Germline V CDR1 and CDR2: SGDLS, YYNGEE. The CDR3 nucleotides are TGTGCCAGCAGCTTGGACAGGGGGGGTCTGGAGCAGTACTTC. Translated: CASSLDRGGLEQYF.

This clone was counted only a few times. The sample holds other DNA sequences that translate to the same CDR3. The rearrangement links TRBV4-1 to TRBJ1-5; perhaps TRBD1 as D (6 bases). CDR1 MGHRA and CDR2 YSYEKL come from the germline V gene. This CDR3 comprises 16 residues. Between the trimmed V and J ends, which lost 0 bases and 2 bases, there was a span of 11 bases. CDR3 sequence (DNA): TGCGCCAGCAGCCAAGAAGGGGGAAGGGGCAATCAGCCCCAGCATTTT. It codes for CASSQEGGRGNQPQHF.

The chain carries TRBV5-1 and TRBJ2-1; maybe TRBD2 (7 bases). V lost 7 bases and J lost 6, with 11 bases in between. The CDR3 spans 12 residues. CDR1 is SGHRS, CDR2 YFSETQ, per germline. CDR3 DNA sequence: TGCGCCAGCGGGGGGGCTCTCAATGAGCAGTTCTTC. Translating gives CASGGALNEQFF.

This chain joins TRBV5-1 and TRBJ2-7; D unresolved. V lost 5 bases, J lost 0 bases, and 9 bases lay in between. This CDR3 comprises 13 residues. Looked up from germline, CDR1 is SGHRS and CDR2 is YFSETQ. The CDR3 sequence is CASRWVSSYEQYF. The CDR3 bases are TGCGCCAGCAGATGGGTTAGCTCCTACGAGCAGTACTTC.

V and J are TRBV9 and TRBJ1-4; TRBD1 aligns across 9 bases. Germline V lookup: CDR1 SGDLS, CDR2 YYNGEE. The length of the CDR3 is 15 residues. The junction had 4 bases not matched to a gene; V was cut back by 3 bases and J by 4 bases. The CDR3 sequence: CASSGQGVLNEKLFF. In DNA, the CDR3 is TGTGCCAGCAGCGGACAGGGGGTACTTAATGAAAAACTGTTTTTT. The full variable domain, its missing parts supplied by reference TRBV9 and TRBJ1-4, is DSGVTQTPKHLITATGQRVTLRCSPRSGDLSVYWYQQSLDQGLQFLIQYYNGEERAKGNILERFSAQQFPDLHSELNLSSLELGDSALYFCASSGQGVLNEKLFFGSGTQLSVL.

Notes on this clone: Other DNA sequences in this specimen translate into the identical CDR3. The chain joins TRBV12-5 to TRBJ2-3, with unresolved D. The V gene's germline CDR1 is LGHNT and CDR2 FRNRAP. The CDR3 is made up of 11 amino acids. The ends were cut back, 3 bases at V and 5 bases at J, with 3 bases in the middle. The CDR3 sequence is CASGLGDTQYF. The CDR3 DNA follows: TGTGCTAGTGGTTTAGGAGATACGCAGTATTTT.

The chain links TRBV28 to TRBJ1-5; tentative D call: TRBD1 (6 bases). With 2 bases removed from V and 15 bases from J, the gap between germline ends came to 29 bases. This CDR3 spans 17 amino acids. Germline CDR1 is MDHEN and CDR2 is SYDVKM. The CDR3 region has the DNA TGTGCCAGCAGTTTAAGTCAGGGGTCTGCTCTCCCCTTGAGGGCGCATTTT. Translating it yields CASSLSQGSALPLRAHF. The entire variable domain, with the rest obtained from reference TRBV28 and TRBJ1-5, is as follows: DVKVTQSSRYLVKRTGEKVFLECVQDMDHENMFWYRQDPGLGLRLIYFSYDVKMKEKGDIPEGYSVSREKKERFSLILESASTNQTSMYLCASSLSQGSALPLRAHFGDGTRLSIL.

V and J are TRBV5-6 and TRBJ1-1; possible D gene TRBD1, 5 bases. The CDR3 sequence is 14 residues long. Germline values: CDR1 SGHDT, CDR2 YYEEEE. V gave up 2 bases and J gave up 5 bases, with 13 bases separating them. The DNA of the CDR3 is TGTGCCAGCAGCTTTGGAGGGGAGAGGACTGAAGCTTTCTTT. Translation gives CASSFGGERTEAFF.

As regards this clone: Other DNA variants within this sample encode the same CDR3. The chain employs TRBV20-1 and TRBJ1-3, with no clear D. V gave up 6 bases and J gave up 0 bases, with 3 bases separating them. This CDR3 spans 11 amino acids. Germline V gene lookup returns CDR1 DFQATT and CDR2 SNEGSKA (reference sequence). Written as DNA, the CDR3 is TGCAGTGCAGTCTCTGGAAACACCATATATTTT. It translates to CSAVSGNTIYF.

V usage is TRBV5-1 and J usage is TRBJ1-5; no reliable D call. This CDR3 has 13 amino acids. The V and J ends lost 0 bases and 6 bases respectively, with 7 bases between them. Germline CDR1 reads SGHRS; CDR2 reads YFSETQ. For the CDR3, the DNA is TGCGCCAGCAGCTTGGTGTGGGGTCAGCCCCAGCATTTT. Its protein is CASSLVWGQPQHF.

CDR3 DNA sequence: TGTGCCAGCGAGGACAGCTCCTACGAGCAGTACTTC. It yields the protein CASEDSSYEQYF. V gene TRBV18 combines with J gene TRBJ2-7; a weak D match, TRBD1 (6 bases). Germline CDR1 is KGHSH and CDR2 is LQKENI. The CDR3 runs 12 residues. V shed 8 bases and J shed 0 bases, with 8 bases lying between them.

The gene calls are TRBV2 and TRBJ1-1; D is uncertain. The CDR3 extends over 13 amino acids. Trimming stripped 6 bases from V and 2 bases from J, with 10 bases between. Per the germline V gene, CDR1 is SNHLY and CDR2 is FYNNEI. The CDR3 here is CASRGEYNTEAFF. The CDR3 nucleotides are TGTGCCAGCAGGGGAGAATACAACACTGAAGCTTTCTTT. Filled out from reference TRBV2 and TRBJ1-1, the complete variable domain reads EPEVTQTPSHQVTQMGQEVILRCVPISNHLYFYWYRQILGQKVEFLVSFYNNEISEKSEIFDDQFSVERPDGSNFTLKIRSTKLEDSAMYFCASRGEYNTEAFFGQGTRLTVV.